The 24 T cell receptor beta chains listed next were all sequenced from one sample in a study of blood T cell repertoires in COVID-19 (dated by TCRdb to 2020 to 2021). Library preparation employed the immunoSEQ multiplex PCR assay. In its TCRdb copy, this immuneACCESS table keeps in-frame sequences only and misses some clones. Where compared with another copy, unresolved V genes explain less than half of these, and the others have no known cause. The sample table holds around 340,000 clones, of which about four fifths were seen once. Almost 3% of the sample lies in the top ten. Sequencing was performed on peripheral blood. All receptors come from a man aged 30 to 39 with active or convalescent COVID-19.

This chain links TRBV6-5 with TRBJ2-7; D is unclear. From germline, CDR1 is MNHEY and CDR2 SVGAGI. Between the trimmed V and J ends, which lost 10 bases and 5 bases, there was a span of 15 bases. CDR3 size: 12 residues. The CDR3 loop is CATRPGLHEQYF. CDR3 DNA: TGTGCCACCCGTCCGGGTCTCCACGAGCAGTACTTC.

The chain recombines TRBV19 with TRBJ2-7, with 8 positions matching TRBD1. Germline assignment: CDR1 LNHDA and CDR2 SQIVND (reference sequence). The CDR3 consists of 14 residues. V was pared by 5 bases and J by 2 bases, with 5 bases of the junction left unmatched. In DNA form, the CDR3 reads TGTGCCAGTAGTCAGGGGGCGGAGCCCTACGAGCAGTACTTC. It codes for CASSQGAEPYEQYF.

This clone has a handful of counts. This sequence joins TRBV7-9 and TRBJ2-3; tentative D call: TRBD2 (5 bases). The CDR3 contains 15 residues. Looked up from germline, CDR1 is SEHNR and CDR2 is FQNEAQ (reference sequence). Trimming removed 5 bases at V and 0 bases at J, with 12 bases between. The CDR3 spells CASSPIGISTDTQYF. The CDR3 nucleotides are TGTGCCAGCAGCCCCATCGGGATAAGCACAGATACGCAGTATTTT.

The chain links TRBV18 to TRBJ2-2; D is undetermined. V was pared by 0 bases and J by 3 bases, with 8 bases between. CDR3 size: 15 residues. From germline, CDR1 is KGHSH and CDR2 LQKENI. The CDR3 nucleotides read TGTGCCAGCTCACCACCTGATGAGGACACCGGGGAGCTGTTTTTT. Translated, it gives CASSPPDEDTGELFF.

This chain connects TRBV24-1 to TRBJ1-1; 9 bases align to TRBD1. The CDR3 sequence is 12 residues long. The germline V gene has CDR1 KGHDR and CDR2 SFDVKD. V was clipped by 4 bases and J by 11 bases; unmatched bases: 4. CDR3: CATSDRTGDAFF. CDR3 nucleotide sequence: TGTGCCACCAGTGACCGGACAGGGGACGCTTTCTTT.

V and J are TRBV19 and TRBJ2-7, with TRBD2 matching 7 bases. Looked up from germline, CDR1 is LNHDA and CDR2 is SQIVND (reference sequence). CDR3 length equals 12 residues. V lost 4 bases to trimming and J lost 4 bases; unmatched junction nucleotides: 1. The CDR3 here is CASSSGGYEQYF. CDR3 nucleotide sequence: TGTGCCAGTAGTAGCGGGGGTTACGAGCAGTACTTC. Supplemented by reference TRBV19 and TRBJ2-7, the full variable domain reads DGGITQSPKYLFRKEGQNVTLSCEQNLNHDAMYWYRQDPGQGLRLIYYSQIVNDFQKGDIAEGYSVSREKKESFPLTVTSAQKNPTAFYLCASSSGGYEQYFGPGTRLTVT.

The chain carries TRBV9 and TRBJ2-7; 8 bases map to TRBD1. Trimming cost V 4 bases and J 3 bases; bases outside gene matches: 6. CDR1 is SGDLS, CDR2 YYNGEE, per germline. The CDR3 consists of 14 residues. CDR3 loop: CASSPRDRLYEQYF. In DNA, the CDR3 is TGTGCCAGCAGCCCCCGGGACAGGCTCTACGAGCAGTACTTC.

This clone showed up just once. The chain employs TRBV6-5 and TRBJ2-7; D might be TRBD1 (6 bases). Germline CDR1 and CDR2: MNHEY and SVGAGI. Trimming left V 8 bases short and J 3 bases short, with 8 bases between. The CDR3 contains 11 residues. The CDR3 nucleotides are TGTGCCAGCGGACAGTTCTACGAGCAGTACTTC. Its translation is CASGQFYEQYF.

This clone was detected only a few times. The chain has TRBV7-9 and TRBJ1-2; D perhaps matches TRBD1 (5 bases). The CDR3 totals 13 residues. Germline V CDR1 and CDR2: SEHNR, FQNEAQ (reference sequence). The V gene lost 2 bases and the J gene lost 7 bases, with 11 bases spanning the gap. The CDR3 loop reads CASSLHQGVGYTF. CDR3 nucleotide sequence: TGTGCCAGCAGCTTACACCAGGGCGTTGGCTACACCTTC.

DNA of the CDR3: TGTGCCAGCAGTGAGAGGAGCAATCAGCCCCAGCATTTT. It codes for CASSERSNQPQHF. The chain couples TRBV28 to TRBJ1-5, with D uncertain. The CDR3 is 13 residues long. V shed 5 bases and J shed 1 base, with 6 bases lying between them. Germline V gives CDR1 MDHEN, CDR2 SYDVKM.

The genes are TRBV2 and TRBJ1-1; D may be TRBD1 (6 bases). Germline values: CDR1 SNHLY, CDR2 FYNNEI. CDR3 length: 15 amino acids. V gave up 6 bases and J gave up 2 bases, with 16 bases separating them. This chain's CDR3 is CASREHDRFNTEAFF. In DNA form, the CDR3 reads TGTGCCAGCAGGGAGCACGACAGGTTTAACACTGAAGCTTTCTTT. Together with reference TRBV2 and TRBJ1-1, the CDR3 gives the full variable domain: EPEVTQTPSHQVTQMGQEVILRCVPISNHLYFYWYRQILGQKVEFLVSFYNNEISEKSEIFDDQFSVERPDGSNFTLKIRSTKLEDSAMYFCASREHDRFNTEAFFGQGTRLTVV.

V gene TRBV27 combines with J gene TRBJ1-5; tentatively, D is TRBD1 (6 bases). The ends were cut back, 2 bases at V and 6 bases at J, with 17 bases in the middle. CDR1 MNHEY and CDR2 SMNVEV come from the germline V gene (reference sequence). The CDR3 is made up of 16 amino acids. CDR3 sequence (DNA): TGTGCCAGCAGTTTAAGGGCGGGGGGGGCAGGTCAGCCCCAGCATTTT. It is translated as CASSLRAGGAGQPQHF.

CDR3 protein: CSTTATGNEQYF. The CDR3 DNA reads as TGCAGTACGACAGCAACTGGGAACGAGCAGTACTTC. V is TRBV29-1 and J is TRBJ2-7, with D possibly being TRBD1 (5 bases). The CDR3 loop spans 12 amino acids. CDR1 is SQVTM, CDR2 ANQGSEA, per germline.

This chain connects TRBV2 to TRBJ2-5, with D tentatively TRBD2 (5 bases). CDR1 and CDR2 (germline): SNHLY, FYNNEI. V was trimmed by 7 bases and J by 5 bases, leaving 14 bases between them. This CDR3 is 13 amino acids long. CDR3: CASTDYLRETQYF. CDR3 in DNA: TGTGCCAGCACCGACTACCTTAGGGAGACCCAGTACTTC.

Here the CDR3 reads CASSLGTYLSGGYTF. Here the CDR3 DNA reads TGTGCCAGCAGCTTAGGAACCTACCTGAGTGGTGGCTACACCTTC. This rearrangement joins TRBV7-2 to TRBJ1-2; D is ambiguous. V was cut by 1 base and J by 7 bases, with 16 bases left in between. Germline lookup yields CDR1 SGHTA and CDR2 FQGNSA. This CDR3 contains 15 residues.

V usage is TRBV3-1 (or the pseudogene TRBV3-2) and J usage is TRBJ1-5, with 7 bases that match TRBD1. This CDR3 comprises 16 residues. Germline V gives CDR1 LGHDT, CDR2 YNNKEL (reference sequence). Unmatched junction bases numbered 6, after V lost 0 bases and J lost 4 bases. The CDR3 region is CASSQDRGMLNQPQHF. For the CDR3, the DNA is TGTGCCAGCAGCCAAGACAGGGGGATGCTTAATCAGCCCCAGCATTTT.

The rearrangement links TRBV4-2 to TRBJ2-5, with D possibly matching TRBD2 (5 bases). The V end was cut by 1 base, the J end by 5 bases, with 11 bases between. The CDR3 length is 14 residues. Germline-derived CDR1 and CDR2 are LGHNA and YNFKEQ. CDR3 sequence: CASSQAGIGETQYF. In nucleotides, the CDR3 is TGTGCCAGCAGCCAAGCCGGGATTGGGGAGACCCAGTACTTC.

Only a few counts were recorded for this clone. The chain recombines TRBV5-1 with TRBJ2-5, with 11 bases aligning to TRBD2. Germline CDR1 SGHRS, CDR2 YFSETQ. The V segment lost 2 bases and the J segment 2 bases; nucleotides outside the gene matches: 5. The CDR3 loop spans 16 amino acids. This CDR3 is CASSFHSSGGQETQYF. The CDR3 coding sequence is TGCGCCAGCAGCTTCCATTCTAGCGGGGGGCAAGAGACCCAGTACTTC.

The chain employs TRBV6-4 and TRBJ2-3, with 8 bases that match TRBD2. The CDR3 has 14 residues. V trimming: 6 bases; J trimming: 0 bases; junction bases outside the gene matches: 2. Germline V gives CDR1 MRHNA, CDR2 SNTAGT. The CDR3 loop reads CASSGGASTDTQYF. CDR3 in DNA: TGTGCCAGCAGCGGGGGGGCTAGCACAGATACGCAGTATTTT.

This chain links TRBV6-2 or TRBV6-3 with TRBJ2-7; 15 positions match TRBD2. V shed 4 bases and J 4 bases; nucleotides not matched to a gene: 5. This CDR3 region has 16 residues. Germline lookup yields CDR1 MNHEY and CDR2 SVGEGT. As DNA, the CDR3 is TGTGCCAGCAGTTCCGGGACTAGCGGGAGGTATTACGAGCAGTACTTC. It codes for CASSSGTSGRYYEQYF.

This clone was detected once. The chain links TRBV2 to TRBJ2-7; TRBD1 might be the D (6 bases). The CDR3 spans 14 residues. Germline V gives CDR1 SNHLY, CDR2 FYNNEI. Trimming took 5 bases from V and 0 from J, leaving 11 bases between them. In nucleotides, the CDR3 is TGTGCCAGCAGTTACATAGGGGGCTCCTACGAGCAGTACTTC. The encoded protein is CASSYIGGSYEQYF.

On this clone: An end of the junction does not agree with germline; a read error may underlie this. CDR3 amino acids: CASSPLTSGRYNGQFF. CDR3 DNA sequence: TGTGCCAGCAGCCCCCTGACTAGCGGGAGGTACAATGGGCAGTTCTTC. The chain has TRBV28 and TRBJ2-1; 13 bases agree with TRBD2. Germline CDR1 reads MDHEN; CDR2 reads SYDVKM. The CDR3 has 16 residues.

The CDR3 reads CASSLDAGVMETQYF. The CDR3 DNA follows: TGTGCCAGCAGCTTAGATGCAGGGGTCATGGAGACCCAGTACTTC. The V and J genes are TRBV7-8 and TRBJ2-5, with D perhaps TRBD1 (6 bases). Trimming took off 1 base at V and 5 bases at J, with 14 bases between the two ends. The CDR3 has 15 residues. CDR1 is SGHVS and CDR2 is FQNEAQ in the germline V gene.

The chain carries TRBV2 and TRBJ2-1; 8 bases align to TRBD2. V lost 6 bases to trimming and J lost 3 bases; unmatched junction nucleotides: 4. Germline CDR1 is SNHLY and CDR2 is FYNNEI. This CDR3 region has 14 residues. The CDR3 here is CASRASGLYNEQFF. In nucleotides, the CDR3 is TGTGCCAGCAGGGCTAGCGGGCTCTACAATGAGCAGTTCTTC. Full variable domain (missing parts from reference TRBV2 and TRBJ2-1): EPEVTQTPSHQVTQMGQEVILRCVPISNHLYFYWYRQILGQKVEFLVSFYNNEISEKSEIFDDQFSVERPDGSNFTLKIRSTKLEDSAMYFCASRASGLYNEQFFGPGTRLTVL.